This T cell receptor beta chain emerged from a study of shared clonotypes between healthy human individuals. Under the authors' procedure: With immunoSEQ giving junction-only sequences and no quality scores, filtering differed. Generated by immunoSEQ multiplex PCR, the TCRdb table keeps only in-frame clones and is missing some. V and J calls and clone size are given by that table; D and trimming were obtained from the DNA. The sample carries some 2.1 million clones, approximately 94% recorded once. Study outcomes and limitations: Though the depth was large, rarefaction showed that sorted-subset sequencing was incomplete. The sharing of approximately 5.1% of naive CD4 clonotypes was seen across several donors.

The length of the CDR3 is 12 residues. CDR1 is GTSNPN and CDR2 is SVGIG in the germline V gene (reference sequence). Trimming pared 0 bases from V and 6 bases from J, leaving 9 bases between. Terminally differentiated effector memory CD45RA+ cells were excluded from the naive CD8 cells, which were CD45RO-negative and positively selected for CCR7. As concerns this clone: Its antigen is not identified. Distinct nucleotide sequences in the sample also encode this CDR3.

The material sequenced was naive CD8+ T cells sorted from blood. The chain couples TRBV30 to TRBJ2-7; possibly TRBD2 for D (6 bases). This sequence was found in a man aged 18 to 35 in good health. The CDR3 loop reads CAWSVSAGEQYF. Written as DNA, the CDR3 is TGTGCCTGGAGTGTATCAGCGGGCGAGCAGTACTTC.